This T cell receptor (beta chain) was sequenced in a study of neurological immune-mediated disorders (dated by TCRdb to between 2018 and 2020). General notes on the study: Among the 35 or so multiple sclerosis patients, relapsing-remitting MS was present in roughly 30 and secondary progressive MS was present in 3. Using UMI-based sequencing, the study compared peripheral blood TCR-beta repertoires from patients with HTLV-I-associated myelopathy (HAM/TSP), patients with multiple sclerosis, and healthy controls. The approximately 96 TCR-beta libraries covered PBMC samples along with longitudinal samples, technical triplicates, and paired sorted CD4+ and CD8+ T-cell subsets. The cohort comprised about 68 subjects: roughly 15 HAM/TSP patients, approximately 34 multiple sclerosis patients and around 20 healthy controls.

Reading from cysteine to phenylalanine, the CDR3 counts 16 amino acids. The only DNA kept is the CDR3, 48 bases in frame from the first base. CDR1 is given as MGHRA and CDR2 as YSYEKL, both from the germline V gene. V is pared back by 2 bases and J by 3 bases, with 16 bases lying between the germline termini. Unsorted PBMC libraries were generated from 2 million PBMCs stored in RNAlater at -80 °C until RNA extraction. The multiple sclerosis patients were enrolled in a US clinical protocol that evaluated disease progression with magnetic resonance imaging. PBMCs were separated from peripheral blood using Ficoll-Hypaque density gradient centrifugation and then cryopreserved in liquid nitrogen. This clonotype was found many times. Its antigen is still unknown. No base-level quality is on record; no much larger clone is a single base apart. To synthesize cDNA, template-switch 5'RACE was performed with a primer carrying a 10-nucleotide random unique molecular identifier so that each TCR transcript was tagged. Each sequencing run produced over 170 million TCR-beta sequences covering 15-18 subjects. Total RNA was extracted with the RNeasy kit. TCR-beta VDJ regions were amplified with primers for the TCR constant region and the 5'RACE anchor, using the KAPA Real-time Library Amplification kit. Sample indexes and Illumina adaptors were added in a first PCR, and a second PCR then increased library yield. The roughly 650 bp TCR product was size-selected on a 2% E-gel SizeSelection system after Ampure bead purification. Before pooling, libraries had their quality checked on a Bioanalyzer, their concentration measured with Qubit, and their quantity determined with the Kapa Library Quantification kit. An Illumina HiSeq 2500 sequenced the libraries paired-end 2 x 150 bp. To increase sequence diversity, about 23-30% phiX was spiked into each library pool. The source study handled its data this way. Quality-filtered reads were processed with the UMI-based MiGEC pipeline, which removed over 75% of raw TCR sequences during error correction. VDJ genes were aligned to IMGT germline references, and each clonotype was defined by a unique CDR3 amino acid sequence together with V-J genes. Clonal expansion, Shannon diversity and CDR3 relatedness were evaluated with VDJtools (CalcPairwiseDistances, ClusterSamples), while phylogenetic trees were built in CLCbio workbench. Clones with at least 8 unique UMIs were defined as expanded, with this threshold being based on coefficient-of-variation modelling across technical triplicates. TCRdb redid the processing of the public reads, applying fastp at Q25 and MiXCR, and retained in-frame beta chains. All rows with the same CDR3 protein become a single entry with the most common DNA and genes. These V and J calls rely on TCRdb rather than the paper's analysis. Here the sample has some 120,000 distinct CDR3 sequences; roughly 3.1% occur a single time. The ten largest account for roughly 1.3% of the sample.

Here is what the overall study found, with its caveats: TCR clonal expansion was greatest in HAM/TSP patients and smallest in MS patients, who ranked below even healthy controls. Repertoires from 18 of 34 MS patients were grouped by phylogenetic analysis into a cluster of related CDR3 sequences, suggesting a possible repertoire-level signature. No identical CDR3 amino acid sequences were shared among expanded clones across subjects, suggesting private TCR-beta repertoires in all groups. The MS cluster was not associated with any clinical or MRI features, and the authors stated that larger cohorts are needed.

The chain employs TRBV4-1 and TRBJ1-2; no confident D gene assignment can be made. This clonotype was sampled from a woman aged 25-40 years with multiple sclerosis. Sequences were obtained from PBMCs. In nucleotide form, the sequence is TGCGCCAGCAGCCAAACCGAAACAGAGGCAGACTATGGCTACACCTTC. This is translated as CASSQTETEADYGYTF.